A selection of T cell receptor beta chains follows, all from one sample in a study of blood T cell repertoires in COVID-19. TCRdb's table, derived via immunoSEQ multiplex PCR, lists solely in-frame clones and lacks some. The sample has 300,000 to 450,000 clones, 80% to 90% seen once; the top ten hold less than 2.5%. Sequences were obtained from PBMCs or T cells enriched from blood (not recorded which). The receptors derive from a man between 40 and 49 years old in a cohort exposed to, infected with or recovered from COVID-19 (not recorded which). The CDR3 runs from the conserved cysteine through the conserved F or W. D genes are given only for firm matches. For some rows the clone size is stated as once, few or many, or as a class when expanded; others skip it.

>TRBV7-9|-|TRBJ1-1|17|-
CASTSKSRVLKNTEAFF
TGTGCCAGCACCTCAAAATCCAGGGTCCTGAAGAACACTGAAGCTTTCTTT
>TRBV10-3|-|TRBJ2-1|13|-
CAISEDRDYEQFF
TGTGCCATCAGTGAAGACAGGGACTATGAGCAGTTCTTC
>TRBV6-5|TRBD1|TRBJ1-2|14|-
CASSQTGRGYGYTF
TGTGCCAGCAGCCAGACAGGGAGAGGATATGGCTACACCTTC
>TRBV27|TRBD2|TRBJ2-1|15|-
CASSVTSGLNNEQFF
TGTGCCAGCAGTGTAACTAGCGGGCTAAATAATGAGCAGTTCTTC
>TRBV4-2|-|TRBJ2-3|14|-
CASSPQGVTDTQYF
TGTGCCAGCAGCCCTCAGGGTGTCACAGATACGCAGTATTTT
>TRBV3-1/TRBV3-2|-|TRBJ1-2|14|-
CASSPTGAAAGYTF
TGTGCCAGCAGCCCGACTGGGGCGGCCGCAGGCTACACCTTC
>TRBV24-1|-|TRBJ2-1|16|-
CATSDSRGGSYNEQFF
TGTGCCACCAGTGATTCGAGGGGGGGCTCCTACAATGAGCAGTTCTTC
>TRBV20-1|-|TRBJ2-7|11|-
CSARADYEQYF
TGCAGTGCTAGGGCAGACTACGAGCAGTACTTC
>TRBV6-5|TRBD2|TRBJ2-2|14|once
CATIAGSNTGELFF
TGTGCCACTATAGCGGGAAGCAACACCGGGGAGCTGTTTTTT
>TRBV7-9|-|TRBJ2-3|15|once
CASSPIRGRTDTQYF
TGTGCCAGCAGCCCGATCCGGGGTCGCACAGATACGCAGTATTTT
>TRBV7-7|TRBD2|TRBJ2-5|14|-
CASSPSGTQETQYF
TGTGCCAGCAGCCCTAGCGGAACCCAAGAGACCCAGTACTTC
>TRBV6-1|-|TRBJ1-5|18|once
CASSGGTGGLYSNQPQHF
TGTGCCAGCAGTGGGGGGACGGGGGGCCTATATAGCAATCAGCCCCAGCATTTT
>TRBV9|-|TRBJ1-1|15|-
CASSPPGGYGTEAFF
TGTGCCAGCAGCCCCCCTGGGGGGTATGGCACTGAAGCTTTCTTT
>TRBV10-3|-|TRBJ2-3|13|-
CAISEDSADTQYF
TGTGCCATCAGTGAGGACTCGGCAGATACGCAGTATTTT
>TRBV7-2|-|TRBJ2-2|14|-
CASSPQGGGGELFF
TGTGCCAGCAGCCCGCAGGGGGGAGGCGGGGAGCTGTTTTTT
>TRBV5-4|TRBD2|TRBJ2-2|15|-
CASSLGGRATGELFF
TGTGCCAGCAGCTTGGGCGGGAGGGCCACCGGGGAGCTGTTTTTT
>TRBV5-1|TRBD1|TRBJ1-2|13|-
CASSLDRGRGYTF
TGCGCCAGCAGCTTGGACAGGGGGCGCGGCTACACCTTC
>TRBV11-2|TRBD2|TRBJ2-7|18|-
CASSPWTSGSPSSYEQYF
TGTGCCAGCAGCCCCTGGACTAGCGGGAGCCCAAGCTCCTACGAGCAGTACTTC
>TRBV20-1|-|TRBJ2-7|14|-
CSASRPAGSYEQYF
TGCAGTGCTAGTAGGCCGGCGGGGTCCTACGAGCAGTACTTC
>TRBV13|-|TRBJ1-1|18|-
CASSLGEWGLQRDTEAFF
TGTGCCAGCAGCTTAGGCGAATGGGGCCTCCAGCGAGACACTGAAGCTTTCTTT